Below are 16 T cell receptor beta chains sequenced from a single sample in a study of metastatic and nonmetastatic thyroid tumors. MiXCR reprocessed the PCR reads for TCRdb. The data contain just over 20,000 clones, 12% of them singletons. None of the patients had undergone any treatment ahead of thyroid surgery. Sequencing input: blood. These receptors were obtained from a male donor with papillary thyroid cancer or a benign thyroid nodule (not recorded which). Some clones in this sample may be carry-over from other donors' samples.

The V gene is TRBV20-1, the J gene TRBJ2-2; TRBD2 matches at 7 bases. The length of the CDR3 is 15 residues. The V gene end was trimmed by 0 bases and the J gene end by 3 bases; junction bases not matched to a gene: 4. From germline, CDR1 is DFQATT and CDR2 SNEGSKA (reference sequence). CDR3 sequence: CSARELAVDTGELFF. The CDR3 DNA reads TGCAGTGCTAGAGAGCTAGCGGTCGACACCGGGGAGCTGTTTTTT.

This clone showed up many times. The chain carries TRBV19 and TRBJ2-1; 10 bases match TRBD2. The V segment lost 3 bases and the J segment 0 bases; nucleotides outside the gene matches: 11. This CDR3 comprises 19 residues. Germline-derived CDR1 and CDR2 are LNHDA and SQIVND (reference sequence). The CDR3 loop is CASSIASGLAPSSYNEQFF. CDR3 coding DNA: TGTGCCAGTAGTATCGCGTCGGGACTAGCGCCGAGCTCCTACAATGAGCAGTTCTTC.

The chain is built from TRBV11-2 and TRBJ2-7; 7 bases line up with TRBD1. The CDR3 covers 18 residues. V was pared by 5 bases and J by 1 base, with 17 bases of the junction left unmatched. CDR1 is SGHAT, CDR2 FQNNGV, per germline. The chain's CDR3 is CASSTRGPSGQKSYEQYF. The CDR3 nucleotides are TGTGCCAGCAGCACCCGGGGTCCGTCGGGACAGAAGTCCTACGAGCAGTACTTC. The whole variable domain, remainder taken from reference TRBV11-2 and TRBJ2-7, is EAGVAQSPRYKIIEKRQSVAFWCNPISGHATLYWYQQILGQGPKLLIQFQNNGVVDDSQLPKDRFSAERLKGVDSTLKIQPAKLEDSAVYLCASSTRGPSGQKSYEQYFGPGTRLTVT.

The V and J genes are TRBV5-1 and TRBJ2-1; no reliable D call. Germline CDR1 SGHRS, CDR2 YFSETQ. The CDR3 sequence is 13 residues long. V was cut by 4 bases and J by 4 bases, with 9 bases left in between. Here the CDR3 DNA reads TGCGCCAGCAGCCGTACTACGTACAATGAGCAGTTCTTC. Its translation is CASSRTTYNEQFF.

This clone was seen a handful of times. The V gene is TRBV6-5, the J gene TRBJ2-5; 7 bases line up with TRBD1. The germline V gene has CDR1 MNHEY and CDR2 SVGAGI. V trimming: 6 bases; J trimming: 5 bases; junction bases outside the gene matches: 9. CDR3 length equals 14 residues. The CDR3 DNA is TGTGCCAGCAGCTCAGGGACAGCCCGGGAGACCCAGTACTTC. It encodes CASSSGTARETQYF.

J is TRBJ2-7 and V is TRBV11-2; 11 bases line up with TRBD2. The CDR3 extends over 18 amino acids. Per germline, CDR1 SGHAT and CDR2 FQNNGV. With V trimmed by 4 bases and J by 3 bases, 14 bases remained unmatched. As DNA, the CDR3 is TGTGCCAGCAGCTACTCGACTAGCGGGGATAGTTCCCGCTACGAGCAGTACTTC. Encoded protein: CASSYSTSGDSSRYEQYF.

This clone counts as medium-sized. This sequence joins TRBV7-9 and TRBJ2-5; the D gene could be TRBD1 or TRBD2 (5 bases each). The germline V gene has CDR1 SEHNR and CDR2 FQNEAQ (reference sequence). With 5 bases removed from V and 5 bases from J, the gap between germline ends came to 15 bases. The CDR3 sequence is 14 residues long. This chain's CDR3 is CASSPGDGWETQYF. CDR3 nucleotides: TGTGCCAGCAGCCCCGGGGACGGGTGGGAGACCCAGTACTTC.

Ten or more counts support this clone. This chain joins TRBV12-3 or TRBV12-4 and TRBJ2-5, with D perhaps given as TRBD1 or TRBD2 (5 bases each). The CDR3 spans 14 residues. V lost 3 bases and J 2 bases, leaving 10 bases between the germline ends. The CDR3 DNA sequence: TGTGCCAGCAGTTTTCGGGGCAGTCAAGAGACCCAGTACTTC. This codes for CASSFRGSQETQYF.

This clone was observed at least ten times. This rearrangement joins TRBV11-2 to TRBJ2-2, with no clear D. V was trimmed by 0 bases and J by 7 bases, leaving 12 bases between them. Germline loops: CDR1 SGHAT, CDR2 FQNNGV. The CDR3 consists of 15 residues. As DNA, the CDR3 is TGTGCCAGCAGCTTAGACCCCGTTCTGCTCGGGGAGCTGTTTTTT. It specifies CASSLDPVLLGELFF.

This clone has at least ten counts. The chain joins TRBV15 to TRBJ2-3, with TRBD2 as a possible D gene (6 bases). The germline V gene has CDR1 LNHNV and CDR2 YYDKDF (reference sequence). The CDR3 is made up of 17 amino acids. Trimming cost V 5 bases and J 0 bases, with 18 bases left between them. CDR3 sequence (DNA): TGTGCCACCAGCGGTACTCGAGCGGCGGGGAGCACAGATACGCAGTATTTT. Amino acid sequence: CATSGTRAAGSTDTQYF.

In its sample, this clone is medium-sized. The V gene is TRBV5-1, the J gene TRBJ2-7, with TRBD2 matching 7 bases. V was pared by 1 base and J by 0 bases, with 7 bases of the junction left unmatched. Germline CDR1 reads SGHRS; CDR2 reads YFSETQ. CDR3 length equals 16 residues. This CDR3 reads CASSLLASGASYEQYF. CDR3 nucleotide sequence: TGCGCCAGCAGCTTGTTAGCTAGCGGAGCCTCCTACGAGCAGTACTTC.

This clone was recorded at least ten times. The V gene is TRBV20-1, the J gene TRBJ1-2; TRBD1 aligns across 10 bases. The CDR3 loop spans 17 amino acids. The germline V gene has CDR1 DFQATT and CDR2 SNEGSKA (reference sequence). CDR3 nucleotides: TGCAGGGTCGAGAAACCGGACAGGGGGTTTATGGCCTATGGCTACACCTTC. This codes for CRVEKPDRGFMAYGYTF.

At least ten counts were recorded for this clone. The V gene is TRBV13, the J gene TRBJ2-1; 11 bases map to TRBD2. CDR1 and CDR2 from the germline V gene are PRHDT and FYEKMQ (reference sequence). The V gene end was trimmed by 0 bases and the J gene end by 2 bases; junction bases not matched to a gene: 6. CDR3 length: 18 amino acids. The DNA of the CDR3 is TGTGCCAGCAGCTTAGGTCTAGCGGGAGGAAACACCTACAATGAGCAGTTCTTC. Translated, it gives CASSLGLAGGNTYNEQFF.

This clone is classed as medium-sized (0.01 to 0.1%). This rearrangement joins TRBV10-1 to TRBJ2-2, with 8 bases aligning to TRBD2. Per germline, CDR1 WNHNN and CDR2 SYGVQD (reference sequence). The trim removed 2 bases at V and 4 bases at J, leaving 3 bases unmatched. The CDR3 sequence is 15 residues long. CDR3 amino acids: CASSESGRPTGELFF. The DNA for the CDR3 is TGCGCCAGCAGTGAGAGCGGGAGACCCACCGGGGAGCTGTTTTTT.

This clone was counted ten times or more. This chain uses TRBV7-9 with TRBJ2-3; D unclear. Germline V CDR1 and CDR2: SEHNR, FQNEAQ (reference sequence). Trimming took 0 bases from V and 4 from J, leaving 2 bases between them. The CDR3 has 12 amino acids. The CDR3 DNA sequence: TGTGCCAGCAGCTTAGCGTCAGATACGCAGTATTTT. Encoded protein: CASSLASDTQYF.

The chain joins TRBV12-3 or TRBV12-4 to TRBJ2-7; 8 positions agree with TRBD1. Trimming took 6 bases from V and 6 from J; bases not matched to a gene: 10. There are 14 residues in the CDR3. CDR3 nucleotide sequence: TGTGCCAGCAGCATCCTCGACAGGGGAGGCGAGCAGTACTTC. Protein sequence: CASSILDRGGEQYF.